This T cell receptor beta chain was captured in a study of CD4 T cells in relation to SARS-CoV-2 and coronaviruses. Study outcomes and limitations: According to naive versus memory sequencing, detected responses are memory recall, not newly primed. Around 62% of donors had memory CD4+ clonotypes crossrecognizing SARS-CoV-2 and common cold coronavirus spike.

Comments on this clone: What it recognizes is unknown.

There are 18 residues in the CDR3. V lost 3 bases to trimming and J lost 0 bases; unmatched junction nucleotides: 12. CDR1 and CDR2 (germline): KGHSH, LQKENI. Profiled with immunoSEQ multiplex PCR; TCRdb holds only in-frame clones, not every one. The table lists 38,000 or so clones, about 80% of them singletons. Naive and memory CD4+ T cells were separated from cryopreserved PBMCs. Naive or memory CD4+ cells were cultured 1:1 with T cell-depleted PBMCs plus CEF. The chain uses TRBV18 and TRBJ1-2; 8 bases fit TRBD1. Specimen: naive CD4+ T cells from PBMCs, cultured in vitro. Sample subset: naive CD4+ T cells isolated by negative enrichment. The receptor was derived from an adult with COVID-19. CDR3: CASSPSGAGGATNYGYTF. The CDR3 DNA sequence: TGTGCCAGCTCACCCAGTGGGGCAGGGGGCGCGACTAACTATGGCTACACCTTC.